A selection of T cell receptor beta chains follows, all from one sample in a study of CD8 T cells in ankylosing spondylitis. From the 5' RACE reads, TCRdb called clonotypes with MiXCR, one entry per CDR3 protein. Of about 160,000 distinct CDR3 sequences in the sample, 15% to 20% were seen once. Specimen: blood, either unsorted or a sorted T cell fraction (not recorded which). Receptor source: a male donor with ankylosing spondylitis or in good health (not recorded which). The CDR3 runs from the conserved cysteine through the conserved F or W. The order of the fields is D gene, J gene, V gene, clone size, CDR3 DNA, CDR3 protein. D genes are given only for firm matches. Clone size, where shown, is once, few, many, or a class for clones that have expanded.

D: NA
J: TRBJ2-1
V: TRBV7-9
size: once
DNA: TGTGCCAGCAGCTTCTCCCAGAGCTCCTACAATGAGCAGTTCTTC
CDR3: CASSFSQSSYNEQFF

D: TRBD2
J: TRBJ2-2
V: TRBV20-1
size: few
DNA: TGCAGTGCTAGGGGGGGTAGCGGGATGGGGAACACCGGGGAGCTGTTTTTT
CDR3: CSARGGSGMGNTGELFF

D: NA
J: TRBJ2-2
V: TRBV19
size: few
DNA: TGTGCCAGCTCCGGGACCGCGATTGCCGGGGAGCTGTTTTTT
CDR3: CASSGTAIAGELFF

D: NA
J: TRBJ2-1
V: TRBV19
size: NA
DNA: TGTGCCAGTAGTATGGGTAGCCGCCGGGGTGAGCAGTTCTTC
CDR3: CASSMGSRRGEQFF

D: NA
J: TRBJ1-2
V: TRBV6-6
size: many
DNA: TGTGCCAGCAGTCTCCTACAGGATGGCTACACCTTC
CDR3: CASSLLQDGYTF

D: NA
J: TRBJ1-1
V: TRBV5-1
size: many
DNA: TGCGCCAGCAGCTCGGGAACGGGGATGGCGTACACTGAAGCTTTCTTT
CDR3: CASSSGTGMAYTEAFF

D: NA
J: TRBJ2-7
V: TRBV28
size: few
DNA: TGTGCCAGCAGTCAACGACTAGTAAATGGTGAGCAGTACTTC
CDR3: CASSQRLVNGEQYF

D: NA
J: TRBJ1-5
V: TRBV20-1
size: NA
DNA: TGCAGTGCTAGGAGGGCCAACAATCAGCCCCAGCATTTT
CDR3: CSARRANNQPQHF

D: TRBD2
J: TRBJ2-1
V: TRBV18
size: few
DNA: TGTGCCAGCTCGACTAGCGGCGATTACAATGAGCAGTTCTTC
CDR3: CASSTSGDYNEQFF

D: NA
J: TRBJ2-2
V: TRBV28
size: NA
DNA: TGTGCCAGCGGGGTGGGGGAGCTGTTTTTT
CDR3: CASGVGELFF

D: NA
J: TRBJ1-5
V: TRBV11-2
size: few
DNA: TGTGCCAGCAGCCCGCCCGGCGGTCAGCCCCAGCATTTT
CDR3: CASSPPGGQPQHF

D: TRBD2
J: TRBJ2-3
V: TRBV27
size: NA
DNA: TGTGCCAGCAGTTTGGAGCGGGACACAGATACGCAGTATTTT
CDR3: CASSLERDTDTQYF

D: TRBD1
J: TRBJ2-7
V: TRBV27
size: many
DNA: TGTGCCAGCAGTTTCAGGGGGAGCGAGCAGTACTTC
CDR3: CASSFRGSEQYF

D: TRBD2
J: TRBJ2-1
V: TRBV19
size: NA
DNA: TGTGCCAGTAGTATTAAAGGACTAGCGGCCTACAATGAGCAGTTCTTC
CDR3: CASSIKGLAAYNEQFF

D: NA
J: TRBJ1-1
V: TRBV7-3
size: NA
DNA: TGTGCCAGCAGCTTAATGGTGAACACTGAAGCTTTCTTT
CDR3: CASSLMVNTEAFF

D: NA
J: TRBJ1-1
V: TRBV28
size: NA
DNA: TGTGCCAGCAGTTTGTGGCAGGGGCCGTCGGCTTTCTTT
CDR3: CASSLWQGPSAFF

D: TRBD2
J: TRBJ2-6
V: TRBV27
size: NA
DNA: TGTGCCAGCAGTTTCCGGGGAGGGCCCTCTGGGGCCAACGTCCTGACTTTC
CDR3: CASSFRGGPSGANVLTF

D: NA
J: TRBJ2-3
V: TRBV7-6
size: NA
DNA: TGTGCCAGCAGCTTCCGCGGGCCCACAGATACGCAGTATTTT
CDR3: CASSFRGPTDTQYF

D: NA
J: TRBJ2-3
V: TRBV5-1
size: few
DNA: TGCGCCAGCAGCCCGGACAGTAGCACAGATACGCAGTATTTT
CDR3: CASSPDSSTDTQYF

D: NA
J: TRBJ2-5
V: TRBV5-1
size: many
DNA: TGCGCCAGCAGCGACGGAGGGACGGGGTACCAAGAGACCCAGTACTTC
CDR3: CASSDGGTGYQETQYF

D: TRBD2
J: TRBJ2-1
V: TRBV20-1
size: many
DNA: TGCAGTGCCAGGCCTAGCGGATACAATGAGCAGTTCTTC
CDR3: CSARPSGYNEQFF

D: TRBD1
J: TRBJ2-7
V: TRBV18
size: many
DNA: TGTGCCAGCTCTCGAAGGGACAGTTCCTACGAGCAGTACTTC
CDR3: CASSRRDSSYEQYF

D: TRBD1
J: TRBJ1-1
V: TRBV6-2/TRBV6-3
size: many
DNA: TGTGCCAGCACCGCCGCGGACAGGGCAGTTGACACTGAAGCTTTCTTT
CDR3: CASTAADRAVDTEAFF

D: NA
J: TRBJ1-1
V: TRBV20-1
size: few
DNA: TGCAGTGCTCCGGGGATCTTGAACACTGAAGCTTTCTTT
CDR3: CSAPGILNTEAFF

D: NA
J: TRBJ1-1
V: TRBV20-1
size: many
DNA: TGCAGTGCTAGAGTGGGGGGAAGGAACACTGAAGCTTTCTTT
CDR3: CSARVGGRNTEAFF

D: NA
J: TRBJ1-2
V: TRBV12-3/TRBV12-4
size: NA
DNA: TGTGCCAGCAGCTCCGGTGGTCTCTATGGCTACACCTTC
CDR3: CASSSGGLYGYTF

D: TRBD2
J: TRBJ2-5
V: TRBV2
size: NA
DNA: TGTGCCAGCAGTGAACCTCTAGCGGGCCTACAAGAGACCCAGTACTTC
CDR3: CASSEPLAGLQETQYF

D: NA
J: TRBJ1-2
V: TRBV9
size: many
DNA: TGTGCCAGCAGCGTAGATGTGGGGAGAGGTGGCTACACCTTC
CDR3: CASSVDVGRGGYTF

D: TRBD2
J: TRBJ2-1
V: TRBV6-2/TRBV6-3
size: many
DNA: TGTGCCAGCAGACTCTTAGCGGGGCCCTACAATGAGCAGTTCTTC
CDR3: CASRLLAGPYNEQFF

D: NA
J: TRBJ1-1
V: TRBV5-1
size: many
DNA: TGCGCCAGTATCGGGACCGACGGGACTGAAGCTTTCTTT
CDR3: CASIGTDGTEAFF

D: NA
J: TRBJ1-5
V: TRBV27
size: many
DNA: TGTGCCAGCAGTTTATTCGGCGGAGCTAGATATAGCAATCAGCCCCAGCATTTT
CDR3: CASSLFGGARYSNQPQHF

D: NA
J: TRBJ1-5
V: TRBV3-1
size: few
DNA: TGTGCCAGCAGCCAATTATACAGCAATCAGCCCCAGCATTTT
CDR3: CASSQLYSNQPQHF

D: TRBD2
J: TRBJ2-1
V: TRBV14
size: few
DNA: TGTGCCAGCAGCCAAGTACGGACTAGCTTCTACAATGAGCAGTTCTTC
CDR3: CASSQVRTSFYNEQFF

D: NA
J: TRBJ2-5
V: TRBV20-1
size: many
DNA: TGCAGTGCTAAGGGCGAAGAGACCCAGTACTTC
CDR3: CSAKGEETQYF

D: TRBD1
J: TRBJ2-7
V: TRBV6-6
size: NA
DNA: TGTGCCAGCAGTACCCCGACAGGGATTGACGAGCAGTACTTC
CDR3: CASSTPTGIDEQYF

D: TRBD2
J: TRBJ2-5
V: TRBV30
size: few
DNA: TGTGCCTGGAGTTTACTAGCGGGAGAGATTCCCCAGTACTTC
CDR3: CAWSLLAGEIPQYF

D: TRBD2
J: TRBJ2-2
V: TRBV20-1
size: NA
DNA: TGCAGTGCTAGCGGGAGGGTCCCCGGGGAGCTGTTTTTT
CDR3: CSASGRVPGELFF

D: NA
J: TRBJ2-7
V: TRBV6-5
size: few
DNA: TGTGCCAGCAGTTGGTCGGGGTACTCCTACGAGCAGTACTTC
CDR3: CASSWSGYSYEQYF

D: TRBD2
J: TRBJ2-1
V: TRBV7-9
size: NA
DNA: TGTGCCAGCAGCTTAGGGGCGGGAGGGCTGCGGGAGCAGTTCTTC
CDR3: CASSLGAGGLREQFF

D: NA
J: TRBJ2-5
V: TRBV12-3/TRBV12-4
size: many
DNA: TGTGCCAGCAGACTGTGGAGGAATCAAGAGACCCAGTACTTC
CDR3: CASRLWRNQETQYF

D: NA
J: TRBJ2-3
V: TRBV20-1
size: NA
DNA: TGCAGTGCTAGAGACGTCAGACTCAGTACAGATACGCAGTATTTT
CDR3: CSARDVRLSTDTQYF

D: NA
J: TRBJ2-7
V: TRBV28
size: NA
DNA: TGTGCCAGCCTAGAAAGAGGCTCCTACGAGCAGTACTTC
CDR3: CASLERGSYEQYF

D: NA
J: TRBJ2-1
V: TRBV20-1
size: many
DNA: TGCAGTGCTAGTGGAGGGGTGACCTACAATGAGCAGTTCTTC
CDR3: CSASGGVTYNEQFF